This record covers a single TCR beta chain. The sample belongs to a study of shared clonotypes between healthy human individuals. The donors, all of them Caucasian adults, lived in Nashville, Tennessee. It was into CD45RA+ naive and CD45RA-negative memory subsets that the CD4+ cells were split. The V gene lost 5 bases and the J gene lost 1 base, with 13 bases spanning the gap. This CDR3 is built from 15 residues. CDR1 and CDR2 from the germline V gene are SNHLY and FYNNEI. Several immunoSEQ plates held equal portions of the genomic DNA taken from each subset. Assay: immunoSEQ multiplex PCR; the TCRdb copy retains only in-frame clones and omits some. The sample has 500,000 or so clones, roughly 95% seen once.

The specimen was naive CD4+ T cells sorted from blood. Regarding subset: CD45RA+ positively selected. The chain recombines TRBV2 with TRBJ2-3; a possible D gene is TRBD2 (6 bases). The origin of this receptor is a woman aged 30 to 39 in good health. The CDR3: CASSTGLTGTDTQYF. CDR3 DNA: TGTGCCAGCAGTACCGGACTAACTGGCACAGATACGCAGTATTTT.